These 21 T cell receptor beta chains were all obtained from the same sample, sequenced in a study of T cell responses to AZD1222 COVID-19 vaccine. The method was immunoSEQ multiplex PCR; TCRdb's version includes in-frame clones alone and lacks a portion of them. The data contain 130,000 or so clones, 90% to 95% of them singletons. Source: peripheral blood, taken on day 0 of AZD1222 vaccination. The receptors were gathered from an adult in good health.

The chain joins TRBV2 to TRBJ1-5; D ambiguous. Trimming cost V 6 bases and J 0 bases, with 15 bases left between them. The CDR3 extends over 16 amino acids. Germline CDR1 and CDR2: SNHLY and FYNNEI. The CDR3: CASRPGPLYSNQPQHF. The DNA of the CDR3 is TGTGCCAGCAGGCCCGGGCCACTTTATAGCAATCAGCCCCAGCATTTT.

This chain joins TRBV30 and TRBJ1-2, with D maybe TRBD1 (6 bases). Per the germline V gene, CDR1 is GTSNPN and CDR2 is SVGIG (reference sequence). The CDR3 is 13 amino acids. Trimming stripped 2 bases from V and 7 bases from J, with 14 bases between. The CDR3 here is CAWSHQGNVGYTF. The CDR3 region has the DNA TGTGCCTGGAGTCACCAGGGGAACGTTGGCTACACCTTC.

V gene TRBV7-9 combines with J gene TRBJ2-4, with D unresolved. Germline V lookup: CDR1 SEHNR, CDR2 FQNEAQ (reference sequence). The CDR3 has 17 amino acids. The ends were cut back, 3 bases at V and 0 bases at J, with 15 bases in the middle. The CDR3: CASSLVGSAIAKNIQYF. The CDR3 nucleotides are TGTGCCAGCAGCTTGGTCGGGTCCGCTATAGCCAAAAACATTCAGTACTTC.

V gene TRBV2 combines with J gene TRBJ1-2, with D possibly being TRBD1 (6 bases). V was trimmed by 6 bases and J by 6 bases, leaving 17 bases between them. The length of the CDR3 is 14 residues. The germline gives CDR1 SNHLY, CDR2 FYNNEI. The CDR3 sequence: CASSQRIPGDGYTF. The CDR3 nucleotides are TGTGCCAGCAGCCAAAGAATCCCAGGGGATGGCTACACCTTC.

J is TRBJ1-2 and V is TRBV28, with TRBD1 as a possible D gene (5 bases). Germline CDR1 is MDHEN and CDR2 is SYDVKM. The CDR3 spans 14 residues. V was shortened by 2 bases and J by 4 bases, with 11 bases between the two germline ends. CDR3 DNA: TGTGCCAGCAGTTTAGGGGCCAGAGCCTATGGCTACACCTTC. Translation gives CASSLGARAYGYTF.

The V call is TRBV6-5, the J call TRBJ2-7; D may correspond to TRBD1 or TRBD2 (6 bases each). Germline values: CDR1 MNHEY, CDR2 SVGAGI. Trimming removed 5 bases at V and 6 bases at J, with 17 bases between. The CDR3 runs 14 residues. CDR3 coding DNA: TGTGCCAGCAGTCCGACCTGGGGGGCGCGCGAGCAGTACTTC. As protein: CASSPTWGAREQYF.

This CDR3 is CASSDSGNTIYF. DNA for the CDR3: TGTGCCAGCAGCGACTCTGGAAACACCATATATTTT. The chain recombines TRBV28 with TRBJ1-3; D uncertain. The V and J ends lost 6 bases and 0 bases respectively, with 3 bases between them. The length of the CDR3 is 12 residues. Germline V CDR1 and CDR2: MDHEN, SYDVKM. Supplemented by reference TRBV28 and TRBJ1-3, the full variable domain reads DVKVTQSSRYLVKRTGEKVFLECVQDMDHENMFWYRQDPGLGLRLIYFSYDVKMKEKGDIPEGYSVSREKKERFSLILESASTNQTSMYLCASSDSGNTIYFGEGSWLTVV.

V is TRBV12-5 and J is TRBJ1-1; weak D call: TRBD1 (6 bases). From germline, CDR1 is LGHNT and CDR2 FRNRAP. The CDR3 spans 20 residues. V was pared by 0 bases and J by 1 base, with 24 bases between. In nucleotides, the CDR3 is TGTGCTAGTGGTTTGGTACTATCTTTCCAGGGGCCGACTCAGAACACTGAAGCTTTCTTT. It codes for CASGLVLSFQGPTQNTEAFF.

The rearrangement joins TRBV6-5 to TRBJ1-3; D call uncertain. This CDR3 contains 12 residues. Trimming took off 7 bases at V and 4 bases at J, with 8 bases between the two ends. Germline CDR1 MNHEY, CDR2 SVGAGI. The chain's CDR3 is CASISPGNTIYF. DNA of the CDR3: TGTGCCAGCATATCTCCGGGAAACACCATATATTTT.

CDR3 region: CSASSTLNTEAFF. CDR3 bases: TGCAGTGCTAGTAGTACCTTGAACACTGAAGCTTTCTTT. The rearrangement uses TRBV20-1 and TRBJ1-1; D not certain. Trimming removed 3 bases from V and 0 bases from J, with 8 bases in between. Germline assignment: CDR1 DFQATT and CDR2 SNEGSKA (reference sequence). The CDR3 has 13 residues.

This clone was observed a single time. The chain is built from TRBV29-1 and TRBJ1-2; unclear D gene. The V gene's germline CDR1 is SQVTM and CDR2 ANQGSEA. This CDR3 has 11 amino acids. Trimming pared 4 bases from V and 6 bases from J, leaving 9 bases between. CDR3 loop: CSVVGIDGYTF. In nucleotides, the CDR3 is TGCAGCGTTGTAGGGATCGATGGCTACACCTTC.

The CDR3 nucleotides are TGTGCCTGGAGTGTGGTACTCACAGATACGCAGTATTTT. Amino acid sequence: CAWSVVLTDTQYF. This chain uses TRBV30 with TRBJ2-3; D remains unclear. Trimming took off 0 bases at V and 2 bases at J, with 6 bases between the two ends. The length of the CDR3 is 13 residues. The germline gives CDR1 GTSNPN, CDR2 SVGIG (reference sequence).

This clone has only a few counts. The chain employs TRBV6-5 and TRBJ1-6; a weak D match, TRBD1 (5 bases). Trimming cost V 8 bases and J 7 bases, with 15 bases left between them. This CDR3 comprises 14 residues. The germline CDR1 and CDR2 sequences are MNHEY and SVGAGI. The CDR3, as DNA: TGTGCCAGCGATGCAGGGAGCGGAAATTCACCCCTCCACTTT. It specifies CASDAGSGNSPLHF.

V usage is TRBV5-1 and J usage is TRBJ1-1; a possible D gene is TRBD1 (6 bases). V was shortened by 6 bases and J by 1 base, with 16 bases between the two germline ends. Germline CDR1 is SGHRS and CDR2 is YFSETQ. This CDR3 has 15 amino acids. The CDR3 loop is CASTIDRPGNTEAFF. In DNA, the CDR3 is TGCGCCAGCACCATAGACAGGCCCGGGAACACTGAAGCTTTCTTT. The variable domain in full, with the rest retrieved from reference TRBV5-1 and TRBJ1-1, is KAGVTQTPRYLIKTRGQQVTLSCSPISGHRSVSWYQQTPGQGLQFLFEYFSETQRNKGNFPGRFSGRQFSNSRSEMNVSTLELGDSALYLCASTIDRPGNTEAFFGQGTRLTVV.

The chain has TRBV3-1 (or the pseudogene TRBV3-2) and TRBJ2-7, with D possibly being TRBD1 or TRBD2 (5 bases each). V lost 4 bases and J 5 bases, leaving 12 bases between the germline ends. Germline assignment: CDR1 LGHDT and CDR2 YNNKEL (reference sequence). The CDR3 has 13 residues. The CDR3 sequence: CASSLIGTNEQYF. DNA for the CDR3: TGTGCCAGCAGCCTAATCGGGACGAACGAGCAGTACTTC.

Only one count was recorded for this clone. The chain combines TRBV6-5 with TRBJ1-1; 8 positions agree with TRBD1. The CDR3 length is 15 residues. The V and J ends lost 6 bases and 5 bases, in that order; junction bases with no gene match: 11. Germline V lookup: CDR1 MNHEY, CDR2 SVGAGI. The CDR3 here is CASSTHTRGRTEAFF. CDR3 sequence (DNA): TGTGCCAGCAGCACACACACCAGGGGGCGTACTGAAGCTTTCTTT.

The chain joins TRBV5-5 to TRBJ2-1; 10 nucleotides align to TRBD2. The trim removed 6 bases at V and 4 bases at J, leaving 7 bases unmatched. CDR1 is SGHKS, CDR2 YYEKEE, per germline (reference sequence). The CDR3 consists of 15 residues. The CDR3: CASNPGLAVYNEQFF. CDR3 coding DNA: TGTGCCAGCAACCCTGGACTAGCGGTATACAATGAGCAGTTCTTC. Together with reference TRBV5-5 and TRBJ2-1, the CDR3 gives the full variable domain: DAGVTQSPTHLIKTRGQQVTLRCSPISGHKSVSWYQQVLGQGPQFIFQYYEKEERGRGNFPDRFSARQFPNYSSELNVNALLLGDSALYLCASNPGLAVYNEQFFGPGTRLTVL.

J is TRBJ2-2 and V is TRBV4-3; 8 bases are shared with TRBD1. Germline CDR1 and CDR2: LGHNA and YSLEER. The CDR3 contains 14 residues. V gave up 1 base and J gave up 6 bases; unmatched junction bases: 1. CDR3 nucleotides: TGCGCCAGCAGCCAAGTACAGGGGGCCGGGGAGCTGTTTTTT. Residues: CASSQVQGAGELFF.

This CDR3 is CASSLNWHSQQYF. As DNA, the CDR3 is TGTGCCAGCAGTTTAAACTGGCACTCCCAGCAGTACTTC. This chain connects TRBV12-3 or TRBV12-4 to TRBJ2-5; unclear D gene. V lost 2 bases, J lost 11 bases, and 15 bases lay in between. CDR3 length: 13 amino acids.

This sequence joins TRBV7-6 and TRBJ1-2; D perhaps matches TRBD1 (6 bases). This CDR3 has 16 residues. V was clipped by 3 bases and J by 5 bases, with 19 bases between them. Germline assignment: CDR1 SGHVS and CDR2 FNYEAQ. The CDR3 region is CASSFREGGSGYGYTF. The CDR3 DNA is TGTGCCAGCAGCTTTCGTGAGGGGGGATCGGGATATGGCTACACCTTC.

This chain uses TRBV11-2 with TRBJ2-7; D unclear. The germline V gene encodes CDR1 SGHAT and CDR2 FQNNGV. V lost 5 bases, J lost 2 bases, and 13 bases lay in between. The CDR3 length is 14 residues. CDR3 DNA: TGTGCCAGCAGCCGAATCAGGCAACCCTACGAGCAGTACTTC. Its translation is CASSRIRQPYEQYF. Full variable domain (outside the CDR3, taken from reference TRBV11-2 and TRBJ2-7): EAGVAQSPRYKIIEKRQSVAFWCNPISGHATLYWYQQILGQGPKLLIQFQNNGVVDDSQLPKDRFSAERLKGVDSTLKIQPAKLEDSAVYLCASSRIRQPYEQYFGPGTRLTVT.